Given below is one TCR beta chain in context. This clonotype was counted only a few times. No cognate antigen has been identified for it. Base-call qualities are not available, and no considerably larger clone is one nucleotide away. The library was obtained by PCR. TCR sequencing of DNA from cultured CD4+ T cells used the Oncomine TCR Beta short-read assay at the Johns Hopkins FTIC core. The QIAamp micro DNA kit was used to extract genomic DNA from the cultured CD4+ T cells. Oncomine TCR Beta libraries made from cultured CD4+ T cells were pooled using unique dual indexes and sequenced on an Illumina iSeq 100. The study's processing was this. Non-productive sequences were removed, and CDR3s that did not start with C, did not end with F or W, or were shorter than 7 amino acids were discarded. The MANAFEST web application identified antigen-specific clonotypes by comparing peptide-stimulated wells against reference wells and other culture wells. An FDR below 0.05, an odds ratio above 5, and a productive frequency above 0.1% in at least two of three replicate wells were required for clones to be considered positive. Cross-reactive clonotypes were defined as significantly expanded in both SARS-CoV-2 spike wells and at least one common cold coronavirus spike condition. CDR3 homology was assessed with Levenshtein distances (stringdist) and unrooted phylogenetic trees (ape) in R version 3.6.1. The public reads were run again by TCRdb, first through fastp at Q25 and then through MiXCR, and only productive beta chains were kept. Under each unique CDR3 protein, matching rows form one entry showing the most common genes and DNA. TCRdb's processing, not the authors', yielded these V and J calls. Recorded for this sample are roughly 11,000 distinct CDR3 sequences; about three fifths of them occurred a single time. The top ten constitute approximately 22% of the sample.

This sample was taken from a study of vaccination and CD4 T cells after COVID-19 (dated by TCRdb to about 2022). Study-wide context: Convalescent patients had a positive SARS-CoV-2 result on nasal swab PCR, and of these patients, fewer than ten had mild disease and one had severe disease. The convalescent cohort comprised six males and four females, including two Hispanic individuals, seven Caucasians, two Asians and one multiracial person. Two doses of either the Pfizer-BioNTech BNT162b2 vaccine (n=8) or the Moderna mRNA-1273 vaccine (n=2) were administered to participants. Post-COVID blood samples from convalescent patients were collected a median of around 100 days after diagnosis, with a range of 35 to 161 days. The time from the second vaccine dose to post-vaccine blood sampling had a median of roughly 77 days and ranged from about 12 to 241 days. For stimulating the cultures, overlapping spike peptide pools were used, derived from SARS-CoV-2 as well as from the common cold coronaviruses HCoV-NL63, HCoV-OC43 and HCoV-229E. Control cultures used a CEFX viral epitope pool as positive control, an HIV-1 Nef peptide pool as negative control, or no peptide. In around 10 COVID-19 convalescent patients and a handful of infection-naive healthy vaccine recipients, researchers compared the spike-specific CD4+ TCR repertoire from before mRNA vaccination with the repertoire from after. The paper as a whole reports these results and caveats: Nearly all vaccine-specific clones in convalescent patients (304 of 307) were mono-reactive for SARS-CoV-2 spike rather than cross-reactive with common cold coronaviruses. An increase in the median number of SARS-CoV-2-reactive clonotypes from around 20 after infection to roughly 36 after vaccination was observed, but the change was not found to be significant. The study included relatively few convalescent patients and did not analyze early timepoints after natural infection. Among convalescent patients, a median approximately 88% of the SARS-CoV-2-reactive clones seen after vaccination appeared only after vaccination, which suggests priming specific to the vaccine.

Relative to germline, V is 1 base shorter and J is 4 bases shorter, with 20 bases between their ends. The CDR3 covers 16 residues, taking in both the cysteine and the phenylalanine. The read is trimmed to its CDR3 DNA, 48 bases read in frame from base 1. CDR1 DFQATT and CDR2 SNEGSKA are derived from the germline V gene (reference sequence). What this sample's treatment or condition label stands for: roughly 10-day PBMC culture with coronavirus spike peptide pools or control peptides (ViraFEST assay). To expand antigen-specific T cells with peptide pools and then pick out the expanded clonotypes through TCR sequencing, the study relied on the ViraFEST assay. The convalescent patients' positive SARS-CoV-2 PCR tests fell between March and December 2020, which was before the Alpha, Beta and Delta variants emerged in the United States. PBMCs were cultured at around 2 million per well in IMDM supplemented with roughly 5% human AB serum and around 9.5 IU/ml IL-2, with 9.5 to 10 ug/ml peptide pools added. On days 3 and 7, half of the culture medium was replaced with fresh IL-2-containing medium. CD4+ T cells were isolated after approximately eleven days of culture through negative selection using the EasySep CD4+ T cell isolation kit. PBMCs were separated from whole blood using Ficoll-Paque Plus gradient centrifugation and then either used fresh or cryopreserved at -140C. Triplicate wells were generally used for each culture condition.

This chain is built from TRBV20-1 and TRBJ2-7, with the D gene not clear enough to name. Sequenced material: CD4+ T cells from blood, cultured in vitro. The receptor was derived from a human donor who had recovered from COVID-19. The CDR3 protein sequence reads: CSARGGEVLMAYEQYF. The bases read TGCAGTGCTAGAGGTGGAGAGGTTCTCATGGCGTACGAGCAGTACTTC.